This entry lists 22 T cell receptor beta chains sequenced from one sample in a study of cytomegalovirus exposure and HLA in healthy donors. The PCR employed 60 Vbeta primers together with 13 Jbeta primers. This table comes from immunoSEQ multiplex PCR, and its TCRdb copy is limited to in-frame clones, with some not included. This table holds approximately 220,000 clones, about 80% found once. Source material: PBMCs. Receptors originate from a young man in good health and CMV-seronegative.

This clone was found many times. The chain carries TRBV4-3 and TRBJ2-7; D call uncertain. V was clipped by 0 bases and J by 4 bases, with 4 bases between them. CDR1 LGHNA and CDR2 YSLEER come from the germline V gene. The CDR3 runs 12 residues. CDR3 bases: TGCGCCAGCAGCCAAGATCAATACGAGCAGTACTTC. This translates into CASSQDQYEQYF.

This clone was seen only a few times. The V gene is TRBV6-5, the J gene TRBJ1-1, with 8 bases lining up with TRBD1. The CDR3 is made up of 15 amino acids. CDR1 and CDR2 (germline): MNHEY, SVGAGI. J gave up 1 base and V 3 bases, and 4 bases lay outside the gene matches. The CDR3 protein is CASSYQGAKNTEAFF. The CDR3 DNA sequence: TGTGCCAGCAGTTATCAGGGGGCCAAGAACACTGAAGCTTTCTTT.

The chain has TRBV6-1 and TRBJ2-7, with TRBD1 identical over 7 bases. CDR3 length: 14 residues. Germline CDR1 and CDR2: MNHNS and SASEGT. J was trimmed by 1 base and V by 4 bases; bases with no gene match: 4. CDR3 sequence reads: CASSASGGSYEQYF. CDR3 sequence (DNA): TGTGCCAGCAGTGCCTCAGGGGGTTCCTACGAGCAGTACTTC.

The V and J genes are TRBV25-1 and TRBJ2-5; D might be TRBD1 (6 bases). V dropped 1 base and J dropped 1 base, with 16 bases sitting between them. Germline CDR1 is MGHDK and CDR2 is SYGVNS. CDR3 length: 17 amino acids. Here the CDR3 DNA reads TGTGCCAGCAGTGAATCCCAGGGGACGGCCATCCAAGAGACCCAGTACTTC. Amino acids: CASSESQGTAIQETQYF. The full variable domain, completed using reference TRBV25-1 and TRBJ2-5, is EADIYQTPRYLVIGTGKKITLECSQTMGHDKMYWYQQDPGMELHLIHYSYGVNSTEKGDLSSESTVSRIRTEHFPLTLESARPSHTSQYLCASSESQGTAIQETQYFGPGTRLLVL.

The CDR3 loop reads CASSSGWEQFF. The CDR3 nucleotides are TGTGCCAGCAGCTCTGGCTGGGAGCAGTTCTTC. The V call is TRBV5-4, the J call TRBJ2-1; D uncertain. This CDR3 is built from 11 residues. Per germline, CDR1 SGHNT and CDR2 YYREEE (reference sequence). Trimming left V 3 bases short and J 10 bases short, with 8 bases between.

The genes are TRBV9 and TRBJ2-7; D remains unclear. Trimming left V 4 bases short and J 6 bases short, with 11 bases between. Germline CDR1 and CDR2: SGDLS and YYNGEE. This CDR3 is built from 12 residues. CDR3 protein: CASSPDITEQYF. The CDR3 nucleotides read TGTGCCAGCAGCCCCGACATTACCGAGCAGTACTTC.

Comment on this clone: This sample also contains other DNA sequences that code for the same CDR3. The V and J genes are TRBV5-1 and TRBJ1-1; D perhaps matches TRBD1 (6 bases). Germline V gene sequence: CDR1 SGHRS, CDR2 YFSETQ. V lost 0 bases and J lost 5, with 8 bases in between. The CDR3 totals 13 residues. The chain's CDR3 is CASSLEQGTEAFF. The CDR3 DNA reads TGCGCCAGCAGCTTGGAACAGGGAACTGAAGCTTTCTTT. The complete variable domain, with remaining parts taken from reference TRBV5-1 and TRBJ1-1, reads KAGVTQTPRYLIKTRGQQVTLSCSPISGHRSVSWYQQTPGQGLQFLFEYFSETQRNKGNFPGRFSGRQFSNSRSEMNVSTLELGDSALYLCASSLEQGTEAFFGQGTRLTVV.

The J gene is TRBJ2-3, the V gene TRBV4-2; 10 bases are shared with TRBD2. The CDR3 has 16 residues. Germline assignment: CDR1 LGHNA and CDR2 YNFKEQ. The V and J ends lost 1 base and 2 bases, in that order; junction bases with no gene match: 3. Here the CDR3 reads CASSQALAGDTDTQYF. The DNA of the CDR3 is TGTGCCAGCAGCCAAGCTCTAGCGGGGGACACAGATACGCAGTATTTT.

This sequence joins TRBV2 and TRBJ2-5; possible D gene TRBD1, 5 bases. Germline values: CDR1 SNHLY, CDR2 FYNNEI. The CDR3 sequence is 16 residues long. V gave up 4 bases and J gave up 1 base, with 16 bases separating them. DNA of the CDR3: TGTGCCAGCAGTGCCCCAGGTAGGGGCACCCAAGAGACCCAGTACTTC. It codes for CASSAPGRGTQETQYF.

This clone was recorded only once. The V call is TRBV19, the J call TRBJ2-5, with 8 bases matching TRBD1. CDR1 is LNHDA and CDR2 is SQIVND in the germline V gene (reference sequence). The trim removed 4 bases at V and 0 bases at J, leaving 4 bases unmatched. CDR3 length: 15 residues. DNA for the CDR3: TGTGCCAGTAGTAGACAGGGGCTGTACCAAGAGACCCAGTACTTC. This encodes CASSRQGLYQETQYF.

The V gene is TRBV14, the J gene TRBJ1-2, with D tentatively TRBD1 (6 bases). CDR1 is SGHDN, CDR2 FVKESK, per germline. CDR3 length: 13 residues. Trimming pared 4 bases from V and 3 bases from J, leaving 9 bases between. The CDR3: CASSPGQHYGYTF. CDR3 sequence (DNA): TGTGCCAGCAGCCCGGGACAACACTATGGCTACACCTTC.

J is TRBJ2-7 and V is TRBV6-5; 7 nucleotides match TRBD1. CDR1 is MNHEY and CDR2 is SVGAGI in the germline V gene. V lost 4 bases, J lost 2 bases, and 2 bases stayed unmatched. CDR3 length equals 13 residues. The CDR3 here is CASSFGTAYEQYF. Here the CDR3 DNA reads TGTGCCAGCAGTTTCGGGACAGCCTACGAGCAGTACTTC.

The rearrangement joins TRBV11-3 to TRBJ2-7, with TRBD2 matching over 8 bases. After removal of 2 bases from V and 1 base from J, the junction contained 1 base not matched to a gene. Germline-derived CDR1 and CDR2 are SGHNT and YENEEA. The length of the CDR3 is 14 residues. The CDR3 DNA is TGTGCCAGCAGCTTATTAGCGGGGTCCTACGAGCAGTACTTC. Protein sequence: CASSLLAGSYEQYF.

A note on this clone: A read error may account for a junction end that differs from germline. The chain has TRBV7-7 and TRBJ2-5; perhaps TRBD2 as D (6 bases). The CDR3 has 15 residues. From germline, CDR1 is SSHAT and CDR2 FNYEAQ (reference sequence). CDR3 sequence (DNA): TGTGCTAGCAGCTACGGGACGACCGGAGGGGAGACCCAGTACTTC. Translated, it gives CASSYGTTGGETQYF.

About this clone: Additional DNA sequences in this sample encode the identical CDR3. The V and J genes are TRBV27 and TRBJ2-7; 9 bases map to TRBD1. The V segment lost 3 bases and the J segment 0 bases; nucleotides outside the gene matches: 3. The CDR3 has 15 residues. Per germline, CDR1 MNHEY and CDR2 SMNVEV (reference sequence). CDR3 nucleotide sequence: TGTGCCAGCAGTTTCAGGGGACAGGGCTCCTACGAGCAGTACTTC. It encodes CASSFRGQGSYEQYF.

This chain uses TRBV19 with TRBJ2-1, with 10 bases that match TRBD2. V was pared by 6 bases and J by 6 bases, with 8 bases of the junction left unmatched. This CDR3 contains 15 residues. Germline assignment: CDR1 LNHDA and CDR2 SQIVND (reference sequence). The CDR3 sequence: CASRPLAGLANEQFF. The DNA of the CDR3 is TGTGCCAGTAGGCCACTAGCGGGACTAGCCAATGAGCAGTTCTTC.

This chain links TRBV7-2 with TRBJ2-2; 8 bases match TRBD2. With 0 bases clipped from V and 4 bases from J, the junction kept 4 bases outside the gene matches. Germline V gene sequence: CDR1 SGHTA, CDR2 FQGNSA. There are 16 residues in the CDR3. In DNA form, the CDR3 reads TGTGCCAGCAGCTTAGCGCTCGCGGGGGGCACCGGGGAGCTGTTTTTT. Encoded protein: CASSLALAGGTGELFF.

This chain links TRBV28 with TRBJ2-4; D might be TRBD2 (5 bases). V was trimmed by 6 bases and J by 0 bases, leaving 12 bases between them. The CDR3 runs to 15 residues. The germline gives CDR1 MDHEN, CDR2 SYDVKM. CDR3 sequence reads: CASSQVGIAKNIQYF. In DNA, the CDR3 is TGTGCCAGCAGCCAGGTCGGGATAGCCAAAAACATTCAGTACTTC.

This chain uses TRBV6-5 with TRBJ1-5; TRBD1 might be the D (5 bases). CDR3 length equals 14 residues. V lost 1 base, J lost 4 bases, and 8 bases lay in between. Germline CDR1 reads MNHEY; CDR2 reads SVGAGI. The CDR3 loop reads CASSYLSGNQPQHF. In DNA form, the CDR3 reads TGTGCCAGCAGTTACTTATCAGGGAATCAGCCCCAGCATTTT.

This clone has only one observation. CDR3 residues: CASSEVVGTGIGKALHF. CDR3 sequence (DNA): TGTGCCAGCAGTGAAGTAGTCGGGACAGGGATCGGTAAGGCCCTCCACTTT. The V gene is TRBV6-1, the J gene TRBJ1-6; 9 bases agree with TRBD1. Germline assignment: CDR1 MNHNS and CDR2 SASEGT. The CDR3 spans 17 residues. V lost 1 base and J lost 14; bases outside the gene matches: 15.

The rearrangement joins TRBV6-5 to TRBJ2-1; a possible D gene is TRBD1 (5 bases). The V and J ends lost 6 bases and 3 bases respectively, with 12 bases between them. CDR3 length: 14 residues. Germline V gene sequence: CDR1 MNHEY, CDR2 SVGAGI. Written as DNA, the CDR3 is TGTGCCAGCAGGAACGGACAATTCTACAATGAGCAGTTCTTC. Its translation is CASRNGQFYNEQFF.

The chain combines TRBV7-2 with TRBJ1-1, with D unresolved. With 5 bases removed from V and 7 bases from J, the gap between germline ends came to 11 bases. The CDR3 contains 12 residues. Germline V lookup: CDR1 SGHTA, CDR2 FQGNSA. The CDR3 coding sequence is TGTGCCAGCAGCGAGGAGTACTATGAAGCTTTCTTT. It is translated as CASSEEYYEAFF.